This record concerns one T cell receptor (beta chain) sequence. Its target is not known. The entry originates in a study of CD8+CD57+ T cells in acquired aplastic anemia. Study-wide context: Sorted CD4+ and CD8+ cells yielded around 3.3 ug of DNA on average. Study observations and caveats: The study found no significant CD8+ Simpson's diversity difference between patients and controls.

The CDR3 covers 15 residues. With V trimmed by 3 bases and J by 7 bases, 10 bases remained unmatched. The TCR beta profiling, which covered VDJ combination and CDR3 sequence, was carried out using genomic DNA as the template. TCRdb reprocessed the reads with MiXCR, giving one entry per CDR3 protein. Of under 350,000 distinct CDR3 sequences listed, roughly 61% were seen once; the top ten hold roughly 1.2%. Patients sequenced had flow cytometry evidence of CD8+CD57+ cell expansion. This chain joins TRBV12-3 or TRBV12-4 and TRBJ2-3; 7 nucleotides align to TRBD2. The receptor comes from a human donor with aplastic anemia. The sample consisted of sorted CD4+, CD8+, or CD8+CD57+ T cells (not recorded which) from PBMCs. CDR3 region: CASSLLGRDQYTQYF. CDR3 nucleotide sequence: TGTGCCAGCAGTTTGCTAGGGAGGGACCAGTATACGCAGTATTTT.